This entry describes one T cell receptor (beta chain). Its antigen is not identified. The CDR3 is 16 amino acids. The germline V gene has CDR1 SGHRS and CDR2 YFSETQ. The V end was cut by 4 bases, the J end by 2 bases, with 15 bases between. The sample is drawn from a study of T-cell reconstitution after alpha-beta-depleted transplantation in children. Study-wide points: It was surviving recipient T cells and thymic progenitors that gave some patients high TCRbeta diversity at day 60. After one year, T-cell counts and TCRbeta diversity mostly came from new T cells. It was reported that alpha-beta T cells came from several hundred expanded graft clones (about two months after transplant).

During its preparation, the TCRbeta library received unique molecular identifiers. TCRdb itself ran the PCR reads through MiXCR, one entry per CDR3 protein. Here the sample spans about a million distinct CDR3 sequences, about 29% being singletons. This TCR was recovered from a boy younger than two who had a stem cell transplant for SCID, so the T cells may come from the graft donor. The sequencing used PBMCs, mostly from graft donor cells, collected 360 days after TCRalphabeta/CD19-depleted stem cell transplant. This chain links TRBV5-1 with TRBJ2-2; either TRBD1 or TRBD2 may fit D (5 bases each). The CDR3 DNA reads TGCGCCAGCAGCCGCGCCCTGGGGGTAAACACCGGGGAGCTGTTTTTT. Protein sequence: CASSRALGVNTGELFF. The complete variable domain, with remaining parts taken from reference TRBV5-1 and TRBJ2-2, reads KAGVTQTPRYLIKTRGQQVTLSCSPISGHRSVSWYQQTPGQGLQFLFEYFSETQRNKGNFPGRFSGRQFSNSRSEMNVSTLELGDSALYLCASSRALGVNTGELFFGEGSRLTVL.